What follows is one T cell receptor (beta chain) and its context. Its antigen is still unknown. The CDR3 is 15 residues long. Germline trimming cut 5 bases from V and 2 bases from J; bases unmatched to any gene: 8. CDR1 is MDHEN, CDR2 SYDVKM, per germline. The data originate from a study of shared clonotypes between healthy human individuals. General study findings and limits: A handful of donors held about 5% of naive CD4 clonotypes in common. All-four-donor shared clonotypes had higher generation probabilities than non-shared clonotypes did.

Samples underwent the assay at deep level. The table came from immunoSEQ multiplex PCR; TCRdb's copy has only in-frame clones and leaves some out. Of some 2.4 million clones listed, more than 85% are singletons. Specimen: naive CD4+ T cells from PBMCs. Subset given: CD45RA+ positively selected. The chain links TRBV28 to TRBJ2-7; 8 positions match TRBD1. The origin of this receptor is a young man in good health. Some clones in this sample may be carry-over from other donors' samples. The CDR3 here is CASSISGTGAYEQYF. The CDR3, as DNA: TGTGCCAGCAGTATATCCGGGACAGGAGCCTACGAGCAGTACTTC.